The clone carrying this T cell receptor beta chain was recorded at least ten times. The antigen is unknown. The data belong to a study of regulatory T cells in long-lasting Graves disease. Study details: Those Graves' patients who were newly diagnosed had been on antithyroid drugs under 3 months.

The sample's time point: newly diagnosed GD, antithyroid drugs for less than 3 months. Scientists built the TCR library using RNA that was extracted from PBMCs. Library construction for TCR beta used iRepertoire HTBI primers and Arm-PCR of CDR3 regions. TCRdb recomputed calls from the multiplex PCR reads with MiXCR, one row per CDR3 protein. The table records hundreds of thousands of distinct CDR3 sequences, 15% to 20% of them present only once. Study results and limitations: Favored gene segments in persistent disease were TRBV28, TRBJ1-2 and TRBJ2-5. TCR diversity in persistent Graves' patients was below that of newly diagnosed ones.

Germline values: CDR1 MNHNS, CDR2 SASEGT. The CDR3 has 14 amino acids. Trimming took 5 bases from V and 6 from J, leaving 14 bases between them. These data also featured in a second study, about T cells in Graves' hyperthyroidism and ophthalmopathy. That paper adds: The HTBI primer set drove a first-round RT-PCR of the TCR CDR3.

The receptor's source is a woman aged 25 to 39 with Graves disease. The V and J genes are TRBV6-1 and TRBJ1-5; TRBD1 is a possible D gene (5 bases). The source material was peripheral blood mononuclear cells (PBMCs), sampled at new diagnosis, from a patient treated with antithyroid drugs. The CDR3 sequence is CASSPQAGTQPQHF. CDR3 in DNA: TGTGCCAGCAGTCCCCAAGCAGGGACTCAGCCCCAGCATTTT.